This TCR beta chain was identified during a study of persistence of HIV-infected CD4 T cells. Stimulation used 10 ug/mL lysate from CMV-infected fibroblasts. Sorted nonresponding memory CD4+ T cells were CD40L-negative, CD69-negative, CD45RO-high. A roughly 17-hour stimulation of CD8-depleted PBMCs used anti-CD28/CD49d costimulation, CD40-blocking antibody and enfuvirtide. The immunoSEQ assay was version 4, run in survey mode. Assay used: immunoSEQ multiplex PCR; TCRdb lists only in-frame clones, some missing. The sample holds around 28,000 clones, roughly 82% seen once. Points on this clone: Its specificity is unknown.

Points from the study as a whole: CMV- and Gag-responding cells had lower TCRbeta richness than CD3/CD28-responding cells.

CDR3 size: 15 residues. V lost 6 bases, J lost 0 bases, and 14 bases lay in between. Germline V CDR1 and CDR2: WSHSY, SAAADI. The origin of this receptor is an adult man with HIV who was CMV-seropositive. The sequenced sample was CD4+ T cells sorted from PBMCs after roughly 18-hour stimulation, obtained from a patient who received antiretroviral therapy. The genes are TRBV10-2 and TRBJ1-1; TRBD1 is a possible D gene (6 bases). The CDR3 DNA is TGCGCCAGCAGAAAGAACAGGGAATTGAACACTGAAGCTTTCTTT. It is translated as CASRKNRELNTEAFF.